The sequence of this TCR beta chain was determined in a study of cytomegalovirus exposure and HLA in healthy donors (TCRdb year 2017). About the investigation overall: An earlier analysis of approximately 550 of the donors reported 250 to 350 Gb of sequence data and some 120 million unique TCR beta sequences from about 200 million T cells. In an earlier analysis of 500 to 650 of the donors, high-throughput TCR beta sequencing was used to judge whether each TCR beta V gene segment behaved as functional or pseudogenic. An early release that covered 500 to 800 HLA-typed donors contained about 300 gigabases of sequencing data and tens of millions of unique TCR sequences. All discovery cohort repertoires had been generated on a single sequencing platform. Of the 300 to 500 genotyped donors, roughly 80% were placed in the genetic ancestry cluster associated with self-reported Caucasian donors. To predict cytomegalovirus infection status, the study brought together high-throughput TCR immunosequencing, statistical association of individual TCRs with disease status, and machine learning. Roughly 5 DR-DQ haplotypes were treated as single units for association and clustering because of strong linkage in the cohort. The T cell repertoires of roughly 660 subjects were profiled by immunosequencing and related to cytomegalovirus serostatus. Rather than drawing on any new phenotypic data, the later analysis identified candidate immune exposures from TCR beta sequences and the way those sequences occurred across donors. The study aimed to test whether signatures of past pathogen exposure could be identified by cataloging public T cell receptors. A later analysis re-analyzed previously published TCR beta repertoires from 550 to 700 donors and added high-resolution HLA genotyping to study TCR occurrence patterns. A later genetic analysis took genome-wide SNP genotypes for about three fifths of the 666 donors and used that subset as a discovery cohort. Donor age, sex, ethnicity and CMV serostatus were compiled together with the repertoire data. Among 398 genotyped donors of the cohort, an average of about 240,000 unique TCR beta nucleotide sequences were sequenced per donor, roughly 20% of them non-productive. The number of typed donors differed by locus: 629-630 for A, B, C, DRB1 and DQB1; about 520 for DQA1; 606 for DPA1; and 450 to 480 for DPB1. A separate validation cohort of about 110 different subjects was used in addition to the 666-subject first cohort. HLA typing included class I and class II loci at four-digit resolution.

From V the trimming removes 5 bases and from J it removes 3 bases, while the gene matches leave 2 bases of the junction unaccounted for. The CDR3, from cysteine to phenylalanine, totals 14 residues. Here the CDR3 DNA is all that survives: 42 bases in frame from base 1. Via the germline V gene, CDR1 is SGHTA and CDR2 FQGTGA. Broad study findings and their caveats: When HLA alleles, especially DR and DQ, strongly co-occurred, TCR associations were difficult to assign to individual alleles. In an earlier analysis of some 640 of the donors, most TCR beta V segments were observed in productive rearrangements about 90% or about 30% of the time, broadly matching IMGT annotations. A further reported finding was that TCR beta sequences accurately predicted the HLA-A and HLA-B alleles for most subjects in the first cohort. A cluster of highly shared sequence variants was judged likely to represent a technical artifact of the sequencing pipeline. This cohort had only TCR beta chains sequenced, and the lack of alpha or paired-chain data limited which features could be detected. In a later genetic analysis, fewer N-insertions in productive TCRs were reported among donors in an Asian-associated ancestry cluster than the 666-donor mean. Most TCR sequences were seen in very few donors, while some public TCRs were found in many individuals. Most CMV-associated TCR beta chains appeared to be HLA-restricted in a later analysis, and the HLA associations seemed to be driven largely by CMV exposure. In a later genetic analysis, a missense DCLRE1C variant was associated with V-gene and J-gene trimming of TCR beta chains, and the association was replicated in an independent cohort. In a later analysis, HLA-associated TCR beta chains were found to be more clonally expanded and to have lower generation probabilities than equally common non-associated chains. Several of the top co-occurrence clusters appeared to be linked to parvovirus B19, influenza, CMV and Epstein-Barr virus, according to a later analysis. Immune exposure information for the cohort was limited to CMV serostatus. Because some donors lacked HLA typing at each locus, the association tests relied only on the typed subset. The presence/absence analyses assumed that sequencing depth was roughly uniform across donors, and that assumption may not be true. In the study, approximately 160 TCR beta chains were listed as associated with cytomegalovirus. Three of the identified cytomegalovirus-associated TCR beta chains were confirmed in vitro to be specific for cytomegalovirus antigens. According to a later analysis, TCR association rates differed among HLA loci, with DRB1 alleles showing the most associated TCRs and HLA-C alleles showing the fewest. The authors suggested that the approach could potentially be generalized to other disease states and immunological phenotypes. In both the original and validation cohorts, the classifier was reported to diagnose cytomegalovirus status with high specificity and sensitivity. Linkage disequilibrium might explain the correlated functional status among segregating V segments, but an unknown experimental factor could not be ruled out. In a later analysis, about 17,000 TCR beta sequences were associated with specific HLA alleles at a false discovery rate of 0.05. Because counts were too low, seventeen rarely observed V segments, including chromosome 9 orphons, were excluded from the earlier analysis of roughly 580 of the donors. Some IMGT-functional V segments, including TRBV6-2 and TRBV6-3, could not be told apart with the 87-base-pair reads, so those segments were excluded.

Library preparation was by the immunoSEQ multiplex PCR assay. For the multiplex PCR, a mixture combining 60 forward primers for TCR Vbeta segments and 13 reverse primers for TCR Jbeta segments was used. The CDR3 region of rearranged TCR beta genes was amplified from genomic DNA by a multiplex PCR assay. Amplified TCR beta libraries were sequenced as 87-base-pair reads on the Illumina HiSeq System. The paper's processing steps were these. A later analysis counted approximately 84 million unique TCR beta chains across the 666 repertoires, and 10 million to 12 million of these chains were shared by at least two donors. Raw reads were error-corrected and collapsed into unique sequences with a nearest-neighbor algorithm that merged closely related sequences to remove PCR and sequencing errors. CDR3 sequences were aligned to IMGT reference sequences to assign V, D and J gene segments. For a sequence to be retained, at least a six-nucleotide match to both a V gene segment and a J gene segment was required. Rearrangements were classified as productive when the CDR3 lacked stop codons and remained in frame with V and J, and all other rearrangements were classified as non-productive. CDR3 was defined according to IMGT convention as the region running from the second conserved V-encoded cysteine to the conserved J-encoded phenylalanine. The earlier analysis of approximately 500 of the donors excluded sequences that lacked an unambiguous match to a single V gene segment. An earlier analysis of a few hundred of the donors called V segments functional above 56.7% productive rearrangements and segregating when the between-donor standard deviation exceeded 5%. A statistical classification framework was built for diagnosing cytomegalovirus status from the catalog of TCR beta chain sequences. In a later analysis, V and J genes were assigned by comparing TCR nucleotide sequences against IMGT/GENE-DB human TR gene sequences. The TCRdist pipeline was used in a later analysis to assign CDR3 sequences and most-parsimonious VDJ recombination scenarios. In a later analysis, each TCR beta chain was defined by its CDR3 amino acid sequence together with its V-gene family, and reads lacking a unique V-gene family were excluded. In a later analysis, several hundred highly shared, low-generation-probability nucleotide sequences were removed to address suspected cross-contamination and a sequencing artifact. In a later analysis, a clonal expansion index for each public chain was calculated from normalized within-repertoire ranks of inferred template counts. In a later analysis, generation probabilities were computed with a VDJ recombination model fitted to out-of-frame rearrangements, and the resulting probabilities were checked against IGoR. Hypergeometric tests were used in a later analysis to score TCR-TCR, TCR-HLA and TCR-CMV co-occurrence, with a repertoire-size bias correction applied to the TCR pairs. A later analysis estimated false discovery rates by permuting HLA or CMV assignments 20 times. A later analysis grouped co-occurring TCRs with DBSCAN, adding TCRdist sequence similarity when clustering within HLA-allele-positive subsets. Co-occurrence clustering excluded repertoires with fewer than 30,000 or more than 120,000 public chains, plus five with anomalous nucleotide sharing. TCRdb retrieved this table from immuneACCESS and kept in-frame rearrangements only. Not all clones are present; in checked studies, unresolved V genes account for under half, and no reason is known for the remainder. V and J calls and clone size are those listed in that table; D and trimming were worked out from the DNA. Across this sample there are roughly 150,000 clones, with 70% seen only once. Roughly 1.9% of the sample comes from the top ten.

As to this clone: The target of this receptor is not known. Base qualities are not provided; no much larger clone lies one nucleotide away.

The cohort comprised approximately 700 healthy bone marrow donors. At the time of sampling, all cohort members were nominally healthy, though unrecorded immune exposures were likely present. The donor tested CMV seropositive, placing the donor among the roughly 270 seropositive members of the cohort. Each donor provided a peripheral blood sample, and peripheral blood mononuclear cells were used for TCR beta sequencing. The Qiagen DNeasy Blood Extraction Kit was used to extract genomic DNA from the blood cell samples. Sample: PBMCs. The rearranged chain carries TRBV7-3 and TRBJ2-2; TRBD1 aligns with 8 central bases. This sequence originates from an older woman in good health and CMV-seropositive. At the DNA level, the sequence is TGTGCCAGCAGCCGGGACAGGTACACCGGGGAGCTGTTTTTT. The encoded protein is CASSRDRYTGELFF.